This T cell receptor beta chain originates from a study of patients and donors after allogeneic stem cell transplantation. TCRdb re-called the RT-PCR reads with MiXCR, one entry per CDR3 protein. The sample lists hundreds of thousands of distinct CDR3 sequences; roughly 15% were seen once. The table lists this clonotype with a few counts. Germline CDR1 and CDR2: SGHRS and YFSETQ. V shed 5 bases, J shed 5 bases, and the junction held 5 bases outside the gene matches. This CDR3 is 13 amino acids long. Material for sequencing was blood, either unsorted or a sorted T cell fraction (not recorded which). The gene calls are TRBV5-1 and TRBJ2-5, with 8 positions matching TRBD1. The receptor comes from a human donor who was either an allogeneic HSCT recipient or a stem cell or donor lymphocyte infusion donor (not recorded which). It is not recorded whose cells these are; they may come from a transplant donor. CDR3 coding DNA: TGCGCCAGCAGACAGACAGGGGCGGAGACCCAGTACTTC. This codes for CASRQTGAETQYF.